The table lists the clone carrying this T cell receptor beta chain with many counts. Its antigen remains unknown. Synthesis of cDNA was accomplished via 5'RACE employing 10-nucleotide random UMIs. TCRdb re-analysed the 5' RACE reads in MiXCR, keeping a single row per CDR3 protein. In the table there are approximately 48,000 distinct CDR3 sequences, around a tenth of which are singletons. This sample is drawn from a study of neurological immune-mediated disorders. General study results and limits: Among expanded clones, no CDR3 amino acid sequences were shared across subjects, a pattern suggesting private repertoires in all groups. HTLV-1-associated myelopathy ranked highest for TCR clonal expansion and multiple sclerosis lowest, beneath healthy controls.

The unsorted libraries originated from 2 million PBMCs kept at -80 C. The CDR3 is 15 residues long. J was trimmed by 4 bases and V by 3 bases; bases with no gene match: 6. CDR1 SGHAT and CDR2 FQNNGV come from the germline V gene. Sequencing input: PBMCs. The sequence was obtained from a man between 65 and 85 years old with HTLV-1-associated myelopathy (HAM/TSP). The rearrangement joins TRBV11-2 to TRBJ2-7, with 10 bases identical to TRBD2. CDR3 protein: CASSLWTSGEYEQYF. DNA for the CDR3: TGTGCCAGCAGCTTGTGGACTAGCGGAGAGTACGAGCAGTACTTC.